This passage covers 19 T cell receptor beta chains from one sample sequenced in a study of T cell clonality in common variable immunodeficiency. TCRdb's copy holds only in-frame clones and misses some; the assay was immunoSEQ multiplex PCR. This sample has roughly 60,000 clones, each found more than once. The sample was peripheral blood mononuclear cells. The receptors come from a person aged 18 to 69 in good health.

Ten or more counts support this clone. The chain's CDR3 is CASSLGAGGEAFF. Partial CDR3 DNA: TGTGCCAGCAGTTTAGGGGCAGGGGGTGAA. The chain links TRBV28 to TRBJ1-1; 7 nucleotides match TRBD1. The DNA ends 3 residues before the CDR3 does, and the rest of the CDR3 is filled in from the germline J gene. The junction had 4 bases not matched to a gene; V was cut back by 2 bases and J by 7 bases. The CDR3 contains 13 residues. In germline, CDR1 is MDHEN, CDR2 SYDVKM.

This clone was seen at least ten times. The read falls 3 residues short of the CDR3 end, and the missing part is taken from the germline J gene. The chain recombines TRBV20-1 with TRBJ1-2; 7 bases map to TRBD1. Germline V CDR1 and CDR2: DFQATT, SNEGSKA (reference sequence). Trimming at V came to 6 bases and at J to 2 bases, leaving 6 bases not matched to a gene. There are 13 residues in the CDR3. The part of the CDR3 DNA that was read is TGCAGTGCCCTAGGGGGCGCAAACTATGGC. Amino acid sequence: CSALGGANYG. The entire CDR3 is CSALGGANYGYTF.

This clone was seen at least ten times. The read ends 3 residues early relative to the CDR3; the germline J gene fills the gap. The J gene is TRBJ2-7, the V gene TRBV13, with 12 bases fitting TRBD1. The ends lost 1 base at V and 6 bases at J; junction bases unmatched: 4. Germline-derived CDR1 and CDR2 are PRHDT and FYEKMQ (reference sequence). This CDR3 region has 15 residues. This chain's CDR3 is CASSLVGTGGVEQYF. The CDR3 bases that were read are TGTGCCAGCAGCTTAGTAGGGACAGGGGGCGTCGAG. The entire variable domain, with the rest obtained from reference TRBV13 and TRBJ2-7, is as follows: AAGVIQSPRHLIKEKRETATLKCYPIPRHDTVYWYQQGPGQDPQFLISFYEKMQSDKGSIPDRFSAQQFSDYHSELNMSSLELGDSALYFCASSLVGTGGVEQYFGPGTRLTVT.

This clone occurred many times. Because the CDR3's place on the DNA is in doubt, the DNA is left out and the CDR3 is given as listed by TCRdb. The rearrangement links TRBV28 to TRBJ2-7; the D call of TRBD1-2 is as the table states it, not checked on the DNA. Germline V lookup: CDR1 MDHEN, CDR2 SYDVKM. 14 amino acids form the CDR3, both terminal residues included. The CDR3: CASSVFGSGYEQYF.

This clone has a count of ten or more. The missing CDR3 end, 3 residues past where the read stops, is filled in from the germline J gene. V is TRBV19 and J is TRBJ1-5; D not certain. The germline gives CDR1 LNHDA, CDR2 SQIVND (reference sequence). CDR3 size: 15 residues. The V and J ends lost 3 bases and 3 bases respectively, with 12 bases between them. CDR3 in amino acids: CASSIGQAINQPQHF. The CDR3 bases that were read are TGTGCCAGTAGTATCGGTCAGGCCATCAATCAGCCC. The entire variable domain, with the rest obtained from reference TRBV19 and TRBJ1-5, is as follows: DGGITQSPKYLFRKEGQNVTLSCEQNLNHDAMYWYRQDPGQGLRLIYYSQIVNDFQKGDIAEGYSVSREKKESFPLTVTSAQKNPTAFYLCASSIGQAINQPQHFGDGTRLSIL.

This clone was counted ten times or more. The CDR3 sequence is CASSHSRDREPEAFF. The CDR3 DNA, read in part, is TGCGCCAGCAGTCATTCGAGGGACAGGGAACCTGAA. The genes are TRBV23-1 and TRBJ1-1, with TRBD1 matching 9 bases. The read falls 3 residues short of the CDR3 end, and the missing part is taken from the germline J gene. TRBV23-1 is an ORF for which the function is uncertain. Unmatched junction bases numbered 8, after V lost 3 bases and J lost 6 bases. The CDR3 has 15 residues.

The sample holds many counts of this clone. The read is 3 residues too short to cover the CDR3 end, so that end is filled in from the germline J gene. The J gene is TRBJ2-6, the V gene TRBV19, with 9 bases aligning to TRBD1. Germline-derived CDR1 and CDR2 are LNHDA and SQIVND (reference sequence). This CDR3 has 17 residues. J was trimmed by 0 bases and V by 8 bases; bases with no gene match: 8. The CDR3 loop is CASRWTGASSGANVLTF. The sequenced part of the CDR3 DNA is TGTGCCAGTCGGTGGACAGGGGCAAGCTCTGGGGCCAACGTC. Filled out from reference TRBV19 and TRBJ2-6, the complete variable domain reads DGGITQSPKYLFRKEGQNVTLSCEQNLNHDAMYWYRQDPGQGLRLIYYSQIVNDFQKGDIAEGYSVSREKKESFPLTVTSAQKNPTAFYLCASRWTGASSGANVLTFGAGSRLTVL.

There are many counts of this clone. CDR3 sequence: CASSPGQGGEKLFF. CDR3 DNA, as far as it was read: TGTGCCAGTAGTCCCGGACAGGGAGGAGAAAAA. The chain employs TRBV19 and TRBJ1-4, with 8 bases fitting TRBD1. The read stops 3 residues short of the end of the CDR3; the missing end is completed from the germline J gene. V shed 5 bases and J 8 bases; nucleotides not matched to a gene: 7. The germline gives CDR1 LNHDA, CDR2 SQIVND (reference sequence). The CDR3 is 14 residues long.

Concerning this clone: The read ends 3 residues shy of where the CDR3 ends; the end is completed using the germline J gene. The chain uses TRBV29-1 and TRBJ1-6, with 7 positions matching TRBD1. Germline CDR1 reads SQVTM; CDR2 reads ANQGSEA. The ends lost 7 bases at V and 5 bases at J; junction bases unmatched: 11. There are 15 residues in the CDR3. Incomplete CDR3 DNA: TGCAGCGGGAGAAGGGACAGACAAAATAATTCACCC. It encodes CSGRRDRQNNSP. The full CDR3 is CSGRRDRQNNSPLHF.

This clone has at least ten counts. The read halts 3 residues ahead of the CDR3 end, with the missing end drawn from the germline J gene. This chain connects TRBV18 to TRBJ2-1; 8 nucleotides line up with TRBD2. The germline V gene has CDR1 KGHSH and CDR2 LQKENI. The CDR3 has 14 residues. The V gene end was trimmed by 4 bases and the J gene end by 5 bases; junction bases not matched to a gene: 4. The part of the CDR3 DNA that was read is TGTGCCAGCTCACGCTCGACTAGCGACAATGAG. Its protein is CASSRSTSDNE. The CDR3 in full is CASSRSTSDNEQFF.

This clone appeared many times. The CDR3 end is not reached by the read, which stops 3 residues before it; the germline J gene fills it in. The chain carries TRBV20-1 and TRBJ2-5; TRBD1 agrees at 10 bases. Germline CDR1 DFQATT, CDR2 SNEGSKA (reference sequence). Losses at the gene ends were 1 base for V and 5 bases for J; bases not matched to a gene: 4. The CDR3 has 14 amino acids. CDR3 region: CSARVGQGKETQYF. Partial CDR3 DNA: TGCAGTGCTAGAGTGGGACAGGGGAAGGAGACC.

This clone showed up many times. Germline and junction disagree at one end, which may indicate a read error. The read terminates 3 residues ahead of where the CDR3 ends, so the germline J gene completes it. The chain joins TRBV4-2 to TRBJ1-4, with a tentative D call TRBD1 (5 bases). The CDR3 spans 17 residues. The V gene's germline CDR1 is LGHNA and CDR2 YNFKEQ. CDR3 sequence reads: CASSQGGGSRTNEKLFF. The sequenced part of the CDR3 DNA is TGCGCCAGCAGCCAAGGCGGGGGAAGTAGGACTAATGAAAAA.

This clone was detected ten times or more. The CDR3 region is CATSAGVKNIQYF. The sequenced part of the CDR3 DNA is TGTGCCACCTCTGCGGGTGTCAAAAACATT. The chain combines TRBV11-2 with TRBJ2-4, with D perhaps TRBD2 (5 bases). The read comes to an end 3 residues before the CDR3 does, leaving the germline J gene to fill in the end. CDR3 length: 13 amino acids. The V end was cut by 10 bases, the J end by 3 bases, with 13 bases between. CDR1 is SGHAT and CDR2 is FQNNGV in the germline V gene.

In this sample, this clone turned up many times. The read ends 3 residues shy of where the CDR3 ends; the end is completed using the germline J gene. The chain is built from TRBV7-9 and TRBJ2-1, with a weak D call TRBD2 (5 bases). Germline CDR1 SEHNR, CDR2 FQNEAQ (reference sequence). This CDR3 is built from 15 residues. V was trimmed by 2 bases and J by 9 bases, leaving 17 bases between them. CDR3 sequence: CASSLSTSLGGEQFF. The sequenced part of the CDR3 DNA is TGTGCCAGCAGCTTATCAACTAGTTTGGGCGGTGAG. The full variable domain, in which reference TRBV7-9 and TRBJ2-1 provide the parts outside the CDR3, is DTGVSQNPRHKITKRGQNVTFRCDPISEHNRLYWYRQTLGQGPEFLTYFQNEAQLEKSRLLSDRFSAERPKGSFSTLEIQRTEQGDSAMYLCASSLSTSLGGEQFFGPGTRLTVL.

In its sample, this clone was seen many times. The CDR3 goes on 3 residues after the read ends, and that part is filled in from the germline J gene. The genes are TRBV29-1 and TRBJ1-2; 9 bases fit TRBD1. Trimming removed 6 bases from V and 3 bases from J; junction bases left unmatched: 5. In germline, CDR1 is SQVTM, CDR2 ANQGSEA. The CDR3 has 13 residues. The sequenced CDR3 bases are TGCAGCGTCCGACAGGGGGGAGACTATGGC. The encoded protein is CSVRQGGDYG. The complete CDR3 sequence is CSVRQGGDYGYTF.

This clone was counted ten times or more. The read is 3 residues too short to cover the CDR3 end, so that end is filled in from the germline J gene. The chain couples TRBV12-3 or TRBV12-4 to TRBJ2-7; D is uncertain. V lost 0 bases, J lost 5 bases, and 8 bases lay in between. The CDR3 has 13 residues. The CDR3 DNA, read in part, is TGTGCCAGCAGTTTAGCCCAGGTCCACGAG. It is translated as CASSLAQVHE. The whole CDR3 is CASSLAQVHEQYF.

This clone was seen ten or more times. The read is 3 residues too short to cover the CDR3 end, so that end is filled in from the germline J gene. J is TRBJ2-7 and V is TRBV20-1; 12 bases are shared with TRBD2. The CDR3 spans 19 residues. Unmatched junction bases numbered 18, after V lost 3 bases and J lost 3 bases. In germline, CDR1 is DFQATT, CDR2 SNEGSKA (reference sequence). CDR3 bases read: TGCAGTGCTAGCGCGACTAGCGGGAGCCCTGAAGTACTCCTCTACGAG. Protein product: CSASATSGSPEVLLYE. The whole CDR3 sequence is CSASATSGSPEVLLYEQYF.

This clone was found many times. Coverage ceases 3 residues before the CDR3 finishes, and the germline J gene fills in the end. The chain uses TRBV6-1 and TRBJ2-3; a possible D gene is TRBD2 (5 bases). V lost 3 bases to trimming and J lost 3 bases, with 13 bases between them. CDR3 length equals 15 residues. Germline V CDR1 and CDR2: MNHNS, SASEGT. CDR3 bases read: TGTGCCAGCAGTGATCAGGCGCGCGGGACAGATACG. It codes for CASSDQARGTDT. The full CDR3 protein reads CASSDQARGTDTQYF.

This clone was detected ten times or more. The CDR3 extends 3 residues past the end of the read, so its final part is completed from the germline J gene. The chain employs TRBV4-2 and TRBJ1-4; TRBD1 matches 7 bases. In germline, CDR1 is LGHNA, CDR2 YNFKEQ. V lost 4 bases, J lost 8 bases, and 16 bases stayed unmatched. This CDR3 has 17 residues. This CDR3 is CASSPRGTQGPSEKLFF. Incomplete CDR3 DNA: TGTGCCAGCAGCCCCAGAGGCACACAGGGGCCATCGGAAAAA.